This paragraph reports one TCR beta chain. Its antigen is undetermined. The libraries of TRB cDNA were prepared using 5' RACE with UMI labels. Following a re-call of the 5' RACE reads, TCRdb has one entry per CDR3 protein and lacks DNA. The sample data list tens of thousands of distinct CDR3 sequences. This specimen comes from a study of CXCR3-negative and CXCR3-positive naive CD8 T cells. Points from the study as a whole: Hydrophobicity was higher for TRB CDR3s found in CXCR3-positive naive cells than in CXCR3-negative naive cells.

Germline-derived CDR1 and CDR2 are SQVTM and ANQGSEA. The CDR3 covers 13 residues. V usage is TRBV29-1 and J usage is TRBJ2-5; TCRdb reports TRBD2, a call that lacks DNA to check it against. Sequenced sample: naive CXCR3- CD8+ T cells from blood. Subset of the sample: CD45RO-CCR7+CD27+CD95- naive CD8+ T cells lacking CXCR3 (TNR3-). This clonotype originated in a human donor in good health. Some clones in this sample may be carry-over from other donors' samples. CDR3 loop: CSVSSANQETQYF. Supplemented by reference TRBV29-1 and TRBJ2-5, the full variable domain reads SAVISQKPSRDICQRGTSLTIQCQVDSQVTMMFWYRQQPGQSLTLIATANQGSEATYESGFVIDKFPISRPNLTFSTLTVSNMSPEDSSIYLCSVSSANQETQYFGPGTRLLVL.